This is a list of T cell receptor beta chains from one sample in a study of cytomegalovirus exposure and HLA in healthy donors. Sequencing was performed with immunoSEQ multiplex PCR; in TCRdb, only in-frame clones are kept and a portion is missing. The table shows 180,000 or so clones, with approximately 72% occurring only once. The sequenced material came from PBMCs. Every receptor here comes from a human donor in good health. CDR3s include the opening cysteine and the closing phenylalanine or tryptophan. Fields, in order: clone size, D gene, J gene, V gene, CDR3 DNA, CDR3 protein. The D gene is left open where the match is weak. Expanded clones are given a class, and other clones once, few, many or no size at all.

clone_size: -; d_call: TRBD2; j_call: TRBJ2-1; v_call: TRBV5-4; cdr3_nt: TGTGCCAGCAGCTTGGCGCCCCGTCCGGGACTAGCGAATGAGCAGTTCTTC; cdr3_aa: CASSLAPRPGLANEQFF
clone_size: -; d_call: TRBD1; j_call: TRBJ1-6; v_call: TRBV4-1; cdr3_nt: TGCGCCAGCAGCCGGACAGGGGAGCGTTCACCCCTCCACTTT; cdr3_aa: CASSRTGERSPLHF
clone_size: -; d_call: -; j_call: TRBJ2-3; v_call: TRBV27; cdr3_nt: TGTGCCAGCAGTCCCATGTCCCCGGGGGGCACAGATACGCAGTATTTT; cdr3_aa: CASSPMSPGGTDTQYF
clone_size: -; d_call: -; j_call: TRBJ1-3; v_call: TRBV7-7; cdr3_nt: TGTGCTAGCAGCTTATCCCCAGGCTCTGGAAACACCATATATTTT; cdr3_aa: CASSLSPGSGNTIYF
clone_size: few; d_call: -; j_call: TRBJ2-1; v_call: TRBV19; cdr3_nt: TGTGCCAGTAGTTTCGGGAGCTCCTACAATGAGCAGTTCTTC; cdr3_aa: CASSFGSSYNEQFF
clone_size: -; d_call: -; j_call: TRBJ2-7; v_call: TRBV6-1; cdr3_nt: TGTGCCACCACCCATGACAGAGCCTACGAGCAGTACTTC; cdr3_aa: CATTHDRAYEQYF
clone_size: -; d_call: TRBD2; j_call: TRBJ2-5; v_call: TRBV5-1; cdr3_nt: TGCGCCAGCAGCTTGTGGCGGACTAGCGGGGGGGCCGCGGAGACCCAGTACTTC; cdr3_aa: CASSLWRTSGGAAETQYF
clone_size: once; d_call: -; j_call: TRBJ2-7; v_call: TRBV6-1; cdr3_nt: TGTGCCAGCAACCCAGGGAGGAGCTCCTACGAGCAGTACTTC; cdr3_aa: CASNPGRSSYEQYF
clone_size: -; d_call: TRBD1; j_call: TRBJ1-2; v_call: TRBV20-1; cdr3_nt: TGCAGTGCCCCAGGACAGGGTAGCTACACCTTC; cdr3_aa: CSAPGQGSYTF
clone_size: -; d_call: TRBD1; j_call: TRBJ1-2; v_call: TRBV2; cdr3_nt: TGTGCCAGCAGAGCGGGACAGGGGGTACGTTATAACTATGGCTACACCTTC; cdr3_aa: CASRAGQGVRYNYGYTF
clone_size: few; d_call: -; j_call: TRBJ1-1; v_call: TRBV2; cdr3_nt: TGTGCCAGCAGTGAAGAGCGGAACACTGAAGCTTTCTTT; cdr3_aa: CASSEERNTEAFF
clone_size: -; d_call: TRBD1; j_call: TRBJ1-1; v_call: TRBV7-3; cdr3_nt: TGTGCCAGCAGCCTCGGACAGGGATCCACTGAAGCTTTCTTT; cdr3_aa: CASSLGQGSTEAFF
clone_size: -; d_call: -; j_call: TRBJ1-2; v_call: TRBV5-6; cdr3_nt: TGTGCCAGCAGCTTGGGCAGAAACTATGGCTACACCTTC; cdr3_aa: CASSLGRNYGYTF
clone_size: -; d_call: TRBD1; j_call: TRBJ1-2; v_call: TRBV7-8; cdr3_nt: TGTGCCAGCAGCGCAGAACTGACAGGGAGAGGCTATGGCTACACCTTC; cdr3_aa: CASSAELTGRGYGYTF
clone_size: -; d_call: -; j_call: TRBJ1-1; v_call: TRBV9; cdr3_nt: TGTGCCAGCAGCGCCCGCTGGCTTGCCACTGAAGCTTTCTTT; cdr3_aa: CASSARWLATEAFF
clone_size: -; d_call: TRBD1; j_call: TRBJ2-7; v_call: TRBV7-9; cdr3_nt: TGTGCCAGCAGCTTAGCGGGGACAGGGCACGAGCAGTACTTC; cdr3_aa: CASSLAGTGHEQYF
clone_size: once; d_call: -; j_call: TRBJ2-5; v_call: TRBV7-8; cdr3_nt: TGTGCCAGCAGCTTAGGAGGACAGTCCCAAGAGACCCAGTACTTC; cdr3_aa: CASSLGGQSQETQYF
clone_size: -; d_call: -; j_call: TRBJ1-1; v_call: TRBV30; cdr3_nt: TGTGCCTGGAGTGTACCCATACGGGGCACTGAAGCTTTCTTT; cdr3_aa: CAWSVPIRGTEAFF